This note documents a single TCR beta chain sequence. This sample is drawn from a study of blood T cell repertoires in COVID-19. With 4 bases clipped from V and 5 bases from J, the junction kept 9 bases outside the gene matches. The CDR3 runs 15 residues. Germline-derived CDR1 and CDR2 are SEHNR and FQNEAQ (reference sequence). Study processing details: Estimation of nucleated cell counts was performed using reference gene primer amplification. The data were produced by immunoSEQ multiplex PCR, yet TCRdb's version contains in-frame clones alone and is incomplete. The V and J calls and the clone size are those of that table, but D and trimming were determined from the DNA. The data show roughly 220,000 clones, around 90% seen once. Participant-reported clinical history was the basis for cohort assignment.

V is TRBV7-9 and J is TRBJ1-2; 8 nucleotides align to TRBD1. The sequenced sample consisted of PBMCs or T cells enriched from blood (not recorded which). This receptor was taken from a woman in her thirties who had recovered from COVID-19. The CDR3 region is CASSSSGGIYYGYTF. Written as DNA, the CDR3 is TGTGCCAGCAGCTCGTCAGGGGGCATATATTATGGCTACACCTTC.